The TCR beta chain described here comes from a study of blood T cell repertoires in COVID-19. Germline V gene data show CDR1 as LNHDA and CDR2 as SQIVND (reference sequence). V lost 6 bases to trimming and J lost 5 bases, with 8 bases between them. There are 12 residues in the CDR3. Clones were read by immunoSEQ multiplex PCR, and TCRdb kept only the in-frame ones, dropping some. Of approximately 71,000 clones in the sample, around 90% were seen once. The source is a human donor in a cohort sampled during active COVID-19. This rearrangement joins TRBV19 to TRBJ1-5; no reliable D call. The sample consisted of peripheral blood. CDR3 in amino acids: CASSWTYQPQHF. DNA of the CDR3: TGTGCCAGTAGCTGGACTTATCAGCCCCAGCATTTT.